Following are 28 T cell receptor beta chains from one sample sequenced in a study of technical replicates of blood from several donors. Using immunoSEQ multiplex PCR, the repertoire was profiled, and TCRdb retains in-frame clones only, with some absent. The sample holds 85,000 to 100,000 clones, 85% to 95% seen once. Material for sequencing was T cells isolated from PBMCs. The receptor set was obtained from a human donor in good health.

This clone came up once. The chain has TRBV18 and TRBJ1-5, with TRBD1 as a possible D gene (6 bases). V lost 4 bases and J lost 10, with 11 bases in between. CDR3 size: 12 residues. From germline, CDR1 is KGHSH and CDR2 LQKENI. The CDR3 region has the DNA TGTGCCAGCTCACGCCCACAGGGTCCCCAGCATTTT. Protein sequence: CASSRPQGPQHF.

The chain recombines TRBV7-2 with TRBJ2-4, with TRBD2 matching over 7 bases. The CDR3 extends over 14 amino acids. Germline lookup yields CDR1 SGHTA and CDR2 FQGNSA. V shed 5 bases and J 0 bases; nucleotides not matched to a gene: 1. The CDR3 region is CASSGGGAKNIQYF. CDR3 nucleotides: TGTGCCAGCAGCGGCGGGGGAGCCAAAAACATTCAGTACTTC.

This clone has more than one count but fewer than ten. The rearrangement uses TRBV28 and TRBJ2-5; no firm D call. The length of the CDR3 is 15 residues. Germline assignment: CDR1 MDHEN and CDR2 SYDVKM. The V gene lost 5 bases and the J gene lost 1 base, with 14 bases spanning the gap. The CDR3, as DNA: TGTGCCAGCAGTGGTGGGCGCAGGCCCCAAGAGACCCAGTACTTC. It yields the protein CASSGGRRPQETQYF. The full variable domain, rest sourced from reference TRBV28 and TRBJ2-5, is DVKVTQSSRYLVKRTGEKVFLECVQDMDHENMFWYRQDPGLGLRLIYFSYDVKMKEKGDIPEGYSVSREKKERFSLILESASTNQTSMYLCASSGGRRPQETQYFGPGTRLLVL.

The chain couples TRBV5-4 to TRBJ2-7; D might be TRBD1 (6 bases). This CDR3 has 14 residues. Germline-derived CDR1 and CDR2 are SGHNT and YYREEE (reference sequence). The germline V and J ends were trimmed by 0 bases and 5 bases, with 12 bases remaining between them. The CDR3 loop reads CASSLGQGIDEQYF. In nucleotides, the CDR3 is TGTGCCAGCAGCTTGGGGCAGGGGATAGACGAGCAGTACTTC.

The rearrangement uses TRBV4-1 and TRBJ2-1; 10 nucleotides align to TRBD1. V was clipped by 0 bases and J by 16 bases; unmatched bases: 12. This CDR3 is 15 amino acids long. CDR1 MGHRA and CDR2 YSYEKL come from the germline V gene. In DNA form, the CDR3 reads TGCGCCAGCAGCCAAGAAGCTCTGCGGGGGACAGGGGATTTCTTC. Its translation: CASSQEALRGTGDFF.

The chain is built from TRBV7-3 and TRBJ2-2, with TRBD1 matching 7 bases. The CDR3 has 16 residues. Germline V gene lookup returns CDR1 SGHTA and CDR2 FQGTGA. J was trimmed by 3 bases and V by 5 bases; bases with no gene match: 9. Here the CDR3 DNA reads TGTGCCAGCAGCCGTAGACAGGGTTGGGACACCGGGGAGCTGTTTTTT. Encoded protein: CASSRRQGWDTGELFF.

The chain carries TRBV29-1 and TRBJ2-3, with 8 bases lining up with TRBD2. The CDR3 loop spans 18 amino acids. Germline lookup yields CDR1 SQVTM and CDR2 ANQGSEA. V lost 5 bases to trimming and J lost 1 base; unmatched junction nucleotides: 17. In DNA, the CDR3 is TGCAGCGTTTTTTGGGCGGGAGGTGCCCCTCGTCGCACAGATACGCAGTATTTT. This sequence encodes CSVFWAGGAPRRTDTQYF.

This chain connects TRBV6-1 to TRBJ2-1; 8 nucleotides match TRBD2. J was trimmed by 2 bases and V by 6 bases; bases with no gene match: 6. This CDR3 comprises 15 residues. In germline, CDR1 is MNHNS, CDR2 SASEGT. The CDR3 region is CASRDLAGPYNEQFF. The CDR3 bases are TGTGCCAGCAGGGACCTAGCGGGTCCCTACAATGAGCAGTTCTTC.

The rearrangement joins TRBV29-1 to TRBJ1-5, with TRBD1 matching over 8 bases. CDR3 length equals 13 residues. CDR1 and CDR2 from the germline V gene are SQVTM and ANQGSEA. Trimming cost V 5 bases and J 2 bases; bases outside gene matches: 2. CDR3 region: CSVQGAGNQPQHF. In DNA, the CDR3 is TGCAGCGTTCAGGGGGCGGGCAATCAGCCCCAGCATTTT.

The chain links TRBV18 to TRBJ2-1; 11 bases are a match to TRBD2. J gave up 4 bases and V 5 bases, and 7 bases lay outside the gene matches. The CDR3 has 16 residues. Germline V gene lookup returns CDR1 KGHSH and CDR2 LQKENI. This CDR3 reads CASSSLAGGSYNEQFF. In nucleotides, the CDR3 is TGTGCCAGCTCATCCTTAGCGGGAGGGTCGTACAATGAGCAGTTCTTC.

The chain carries TRBV7-9 and TRBJ2-2; tentatively, D is TRBD1 (5 bases). The germline V gene encodes CDR1 SEHNR and CDR2 FQNEAQ (reference sequence). The CDR3 consists of 14 residues. Trimming left V 2 bases short and J 7 bases short, with 11 bases between. CDR3 sequence reads: CASSLPQGDGELFF. The CDR3 DNA sequence: TGTGCCAGCAGCTTACCGCAGGGTGACGGGGAGCTGTTTTTT.

This clone was recorded once. This chain links TRBV27 with TRBJ2-5; 9 positions match TRBD1. The CDR3 contains 13 residues. In germline, CDR1 is MNHEY, CDR2 SMNVEV (reference sequence). V trimming: 6 bases; J trimming: 5 bases; junction bases outside the gene matches: 4. DNA of the CDR3: TGTGCCAGCAGCTACAGGGGGCGGGAGACCCAGTACTTC. Translation gives CASSYRGRETQYF.

This sequence joins TRBV4-1 and TRBJ2-7, with 10 bases fitting TRBD1. This CDR3 contains 16 residues. With V trimmed by 3 bases and J by 1 base, 6 bases remained unmatched. CDR1 is MGHRA and CDR2 is YSYEKL in the germline V gene. This chain's CDR3 is CASSHKPGQGSYEQYF. The CDR3 nucleotides are TGCGCCAGCAGCCATAAACCGGGACAGGGGTCCTACGAGCAGTACTTC.

The V and J genes are TRBV28 and TRBJ2-3; D is unresolved. CDR3 length: 14 amino acids. V gave up 1 base and J gave up 2 bases, with 7 bases separating them. CDR1 MDHEN and CDR2 SYDVKM come from the germline V gene. CDR3 sequence (DNA): TGTGCCAGCAGTTTATCAGACAACACAGATACGCAGTATTTT. Encoded protein: CASSLSDNTDTQYF.

V and J are TRBV30 and TRBJ1-6; D is uncertain. The germline V gene has CDR1 GTSNPN and CDR2 SVGIG (reference sequence). Trimming stripped 0 bases from V and 7 bases from J, with 13 bases between. The CDR3 covers 15 residues. CDR3 nucleotide sequence: TGTGCCTGGAGTGTAGTAGGACTAACGAATTCACCCCTCCACTTT. Its protein product is CAWSVVGLTNSPLHF.

The chain combines TRBV5-1 with TRBJ1-1, with 8 bases matching TRBD1. The CDR3 is made up of 13 amino acids. CDR1 and CDR2 (germline): SGHRS, YFSETQ. The trim removed 3 bases at V and 5 bases at J, leaving 3 bases unmatched. CDR3 coding DNA: TGCGCCAGCAGCTCAGGACAGGGTACTGAAGCTTTCTTT. This sequence encodes CASSSGQGTEAFF.

The rearrangement links TRBV28 to TRBJ2-1, with D maybe TRBD1 (5 bases). Germline V gene data show CDR1 as MDHEN and CDR2 as SYDVKM. The V end lost 1 base, the J end lost 11 bases, and 15 bases lay between the germline ends. The CDR3 consists of 14 residues. CDR3 in amino acids: CASSLYSIGAKQFF. In nucleotides, the CDR3 is TGTGCCAGCAGTTTATATAGCATTGGGGCCAAGCAGTTCTTC. The whole variable domain, remainder taken from reference TRBV28 and TRBJ2-1, is DVKVTQSSRYLVKRTGEKVFLECVQDMDHENMFWYRQDPGLGLRLIYFSYDVKMKEKGDIPEGYSVSREKKERFSLILESASTNQTSMYLCASSLYSIGAKQFFGPGTRLTVL.

The V gene is TRBV7-2, the J gene TRBJ1-1; D ambiguous. Germline values: CDR1 SGHTA, CDR2 FQGNSA. The CDR3 runs to 14 residues. Trimming took 2 bases from V and 6 from J, leaving 13 bases between them. CDR3: CASSLYGSDAEAFF. The CDR3 DNA reads TGTGCCAGCAGCTTATACGGGTCTGACGCTGAAGCTTTCTTT.

The table lists this clone with a count of one. The chain carries TRBV5-4 and TRBJ2-7, with 7 bases aligning to TRBD2. Germline lookup yields CDR1 SGHNT and CDR2 YYREEE (reference sequence). The J segment lost 3 bases and the V segment lost 4 bases, leaving 13 bases of the junction unmatched. This CDR3 has 16 residues. CDR3 protein: CASSLYQGGAFYEQYF. In DNA form, the CDR3 reads TGTGCCAGCAGCCTTTATCAGGGAGGGGCTTTCTACGAGCAGTACTTC.

The V call is TRBV5-1, the J call TRBJ2-1, with D possibly TRBD1 on 5 matching bases. Germline CDR1 is SGHRS and CDR2 is YFSETQ. This CDR3 contains 15 residues. Trimming removed 3 bases from V and 0 bases from J, with 10 bases in between. CDR3 region: CASSSQGGSYNEQFF. CDR3 sequence (DNA): TGCGCCAGCAGCTCCCAGGGTGGCTCCTACAATGAGCAGTTCTTC.

This chain joins TRBV5-1 and TRBJ1-2; 9 nucleotides agree with TRBD1. Trimming at V came to 6 bases and at J to 1 base, leaving 16 bases not matched to a gene. The CDR3 contains 18 residues. In germline, CDR1 is SGHRS, CDR2 YFSETQ. The CDR3 DNA sequence: TGCGCCAGCAACTCATCCCCGGGACAGGGACTCAATAACTATGGCTACACCTTC. It encodes CASNSSPGQGLNNYGYTF.

The rearrangement uses TRBV7-9 and TRBJ2-7; 7 positions match TRBD1. This CDR3 region has 14 residues. The germline CDR1 and CDR2 sequences are SEHNR and FQNEAQ (reference sequence). J lost 3 bases, V lost 3 bases, and 5 bases had no gene match. This CDR3 reads CASSFLSGGYEQYF. CDR3 DNA: TGTGCCAGCAGCTTTTTGTCAGGGGGCTACGAGCAGTACTTC.

The V gene is TRBV28, the J gene TRBJ1-2, with a possible D match to TRBD1 (6 bases). CDR3 length: 13 residues. The germline gives CDR1 MDHEN, CDR2 SYDVKM. V lost 8 bases and J lost 3, with 13 bases in between. CDR3 in DNA: TGTGCCAGCGGAACTCAGGGGCACTATGGCTACACCTTC. This translates into CASGTQGHYGYTF.

The chain links TRBV7-3 to TRBJ1-2; the match to TRBD1 covers 7 bases. J gave up 8 bases and V 4 bases, and 10 bases lay outside the gene matches. The CDR3 is 14 amino acids. Germline loops: CDR1 SGHTA, CDR2 FQGTGA. CDR3 coding DNA: TGTGCCAGCAGCTCCTCCGGACAGGAGGGCGGCTACACCTTC. Amino acids: CASSSSGQEGGYTF.

The chain uses TRBV7-8 and TRBJ1-1; 7 positions agree with TRBD1. The CDR3 is 14 amino acids. The ends lost 5 bases at V and 1 base at J; junction bases unmatched: 4. CDR1 and CDR2 (germline): SGHVS, FQNEAQ. The CDR3 is CASSQGTANTEAFF. In DNA, the CDR3 is TGTGCCAGCAGCCAAGGGACAGCGAACACTGAAGCTTTCTTT. The full variable domain, in which reference TRBV7-8 and TRBJ1-1 provide the parts outside the CDR3, is GAGVSQSPRYKVAKRGQDVALRCDPISGHVSLFWYQQALGQGPEFLTYFQNEAQLDKSGLPSDRFFAERPEGSVSTLKIQRTQQEDSAVYLCASSQGTANTEAFFGQGTRLTVV.

The chain employs TRBV5-1 and TRBJ2-4; 14 bases fit TRBD2. This CDR3 is built from 20 residues. V dropped 4 bases and J dropped 0; count of bases not matched to a gene: 12. Per the germline V gene, CDR1 is SGHRS and CDR2 is YFSETQ. The CDR3 DNA follows: TGCGCCAGCAGCCTCACAACCGGGACTAGCGGGAGTATAGCCAAAAACATTCAGTACTTC. Its translation is CASSLTTGTSGSIAKNIQYF.

This chain uses TRBV5-1 with TRBJ2-3, with D hard to call. V was shortened by 0 bases and J by 3 bases, with 11 bases between the two germline ends. The V gene's germline CDR1 is SGHRS and CDR2 YFSETQ. The CDR3 loop spans 15 amino acids. The CDR3 loop reads CASSLAGPTTDTQYF. The CDR3 region has the DNA TGCGCCAGCAGCTTGGCCGGTCCGACTACAGATACGCAGTATTTT.

For the CDR3, the DNA is TGTGCCAGCACCTCCTTAACAGGGGGACGCTACGAGCAGTACTTC. Protein product: CASTSLTGGRYEQYF. V is TRBV6-5 and J is TRBJ2-7; TRBD1 matches 8 bases. Germline CDR1 and CDR2: MNHEY and SVGAGI. The CDR3 is 15 amino acids. Trimming cost V 7 bases and J 3 bases; bases outside gene matches: 11.